The 11 T cell receptor beta chains reported below all come from one sample, sequenced in a study of blood T cell repertoires in COVID-19. Method: immunoSEQ multiplex PCR; TCRdb's copy keeps in-frame clones and lacks some. The sample includes some 140,000 clones, roughly 84% of them seen just once. The sequenced sample consisted of PBMCs or T cells enriched from blood (not recorded which). The receptors derive from a man aged 35 to 55 with acute COVID-19.

This chain connects TRBV7-2 to TRBJ2-2, with a weak D call TRBD1 (5 bases). Trimming took 7 bases from V and 1 from J, leaving 16 bases between them. Germline assignment: CDR1 SGHTA and CDR2 FQGNSA. The CDR3 sequence is 16 residues long. The CDR3 DNA reads TGTGCCAGCACCCTAAACCCCGGACAGAACACCGGGGAGCTGTTTTTT. Translating it yields CASTLNPGQNTGELFF.

The chain has TRBV14 and TRBJ2-7, with 8 bases identical to TRBD1. CDR1 SGHDN and CDR2 FVKESK come from the germline V gene. V was pared by 9 bases and J by 0 bases, with 7 bases of the junction left unmatched. The CDR3 runs to 14 residues. CDR3 sequence: CASRRTGSSYEQYF. CDR3 coding DNA: TGTGCCAGTAGGAGGACAGGGAGCTCCTACGAGCAGTACTTC.

This chain connects TRBV15 to TRBJ1-5; TRBD1 agrees at 7 bases. Germline CDR1 and CDR2: LNHNV and YYDKDF (reference sequence). V shed 1 base, J shed 4 bases, and the junction held 4 bases outside the gene matches. The CDR3 runs to 15 residues. The CDR3 DNA follows: TGTGCCACCAGCAGAGGACAGGGAGTTAATCAGCCCCAGCATTTT. It is translated as CATSRGQGVNQPQHF.

This clone has only one observation. V is TRBV10-1 and J is TRBJ1-1, with 12 bases lining up with TRBD1. Germline V gives CDR1 WNHNN, CDR2 SYGVQD (reference sequence). J lost 5 bases, V lost 8 bases, and 6 bases had no gene match. The CDR3 consists of 14 residues. CDR3 DNA sequence: TGCGCCAGCGCCCGGGACAGGGGGCAAACTGAAGCTTTCTTT. This encodes CASARDRGQTEAFF.

The rearrangement joins TRBV19 to TRBJ2-1, with 9 bases lining up with TRBD1. V shed 4 bases, J shed 7 bases, and the junction held 8 bases outside the gene matches. Germline lookup yields CDR1 LNHDA and CDR2 SQIVND (reference sequence). The CDR3 has 15 amino acids. This CDR3 reads CASSTSRTGVNEQFF. The CDR3 region has the DNA TGTGCCAGTAGTACTTCCAGGACAGGGGTGAATGAGCAGTTCTTC.

This clone was seen more than once but under ten times. The CDR3 nucleotides are TGTGCCAGCAGCGTAGGTGTGGGCAGGGGTAATGAAAAACTGTTTTTT. Protein sequence: CASSVGVGRGNEKLFF. The rearrangement uses TRBV9 and TRBJ1-4; maybe TRBD1 (6 bases). This CDR3 is 16 amino acids long. Germline CDR1 is SGDLS and CDR2 is YYNGEE. V was trimmed by 0 bases and J by 4 bases, leaving 13 bases between them.

The chain recombines TRBV7-6 with TRBJ2-1; 7 bases map to TRBD1. CDR3 length: 15 amino acids. Germline V CDR1 and CDR2: SGHVS, FNYEAQ. The junction had 5 bases not matched to a gene; V was cut back by 4 bases and J by 2 bases. The CDR3 bases are TGTGCCAGCAGCTCCTACAGGGGCACCTACAATGAGCAGTTCTTC. Its translation: CASSSYRGTYNEQFF.

V usage is TRBV27 and J usage is TRBJ1-4; 8 bases are shared with TRBD1. This CDR3 is 14 amino acids long. The germline gives CDR1 MNHEY, CDR2 SMNVEV (reference sequence). Losses at the gene ends were 2 bases for V and 8 bases for J; bases not matched to a gene: 4. CDR3 in amino acids: CASSLGQGEEKLFF. The CDR3 DNA is TGTGCCAGCAGTTTAGGACAGGGAGAAGAAAAACTGTTTTTT.

This chain uses TRBV7-2 with TRBJ1-6; D is perhaps TRBD1 (5 bases). This CDR3 has 14 amino acids. The V gene lost 4 bases and the J gene lost 14 bases, with 18 bases spanning the gap. The germline gives CDR1 SGHTA, CDR2 FQGNSA. The CDR3 nucleotides read TGTGCCAGCAGCTATGGCGGGACCTCTTCGGCCCTCCACTTT. It is translated as CASSYGGTSSALHF.

This clone was observed a few times. The chain links TRBV9 to TRBJ2-7; TRBD2 aligns across 8 bases. V was pared by 1 base and J by 0 bases, with 6 bases of the junction left unmatched. Germline CDR1 SGDLS, CDR2 YYNGEE. This CDR3 has 16 amino acids. Here the CDR3 reads CASSVSSGGASYEQYF. In nucleotides, the CDR3 is TGTGCCAGCAGCGTATCAAGCGGGGGTGCCTCCTACGAGCAGTACTTC.

Regarding this clone: The junction does not match germline at one end; this may be a read error. CDR3 protein: CGVKPSYNEQFF. In DNA form, the CDR3 reads TGCGGCGTGAAGCCCTCCTACAATGAGCAGTTCTTC. This rearrangement joins TRBV29-1 to TRBJ2-1; no firm D call. CDR1 and CDR2 (germline): SQVTM, ANQGSEA. CDR3 length: 12 amino acids.